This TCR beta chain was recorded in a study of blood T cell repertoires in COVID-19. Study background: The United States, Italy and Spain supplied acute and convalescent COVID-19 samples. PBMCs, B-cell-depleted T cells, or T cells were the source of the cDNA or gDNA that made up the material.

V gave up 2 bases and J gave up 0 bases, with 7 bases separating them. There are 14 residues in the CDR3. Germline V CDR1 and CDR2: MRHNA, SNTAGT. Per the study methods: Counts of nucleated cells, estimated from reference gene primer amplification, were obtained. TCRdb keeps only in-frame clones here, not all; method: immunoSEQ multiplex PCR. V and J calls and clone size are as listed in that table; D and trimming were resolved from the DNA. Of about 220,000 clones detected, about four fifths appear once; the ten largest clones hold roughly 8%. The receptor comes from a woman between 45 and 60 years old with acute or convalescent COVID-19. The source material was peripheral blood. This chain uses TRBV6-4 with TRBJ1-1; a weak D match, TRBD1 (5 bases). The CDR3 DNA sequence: TGTGCCAGCAGTGACGCAGGGTTGAACACTGAAGCTTTCTTT. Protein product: CASSDAGLNTEAFF.